This is a list of T cell receptor beta chains from one sample in a study of blood T cell repertoires in COVID-19. The assay was immunoSEQ multiplex PCR, and TCRdb's table has in-frame clones only and misses some. The table lists approximately 170,000 clones, about 81% of them singletons. Sequencing input: PBMCs or T cells enriched from blood (not recorded which). The source of these receptors is a woman under 40 who had recovered from COVID-19. CDR3s leave out the opening cysteine and the closing phenylalanine or tryptophan. The order of the fields is CDR3 length, V gene, CDR3 protein.

13 | TRBV7-2 | ASSRYRETTYEQY
13 | TRBV19 | ASSLPGLGSQPQH
13 | TRBV7-9 | ASSLDSGTGGGYT
12 | TRBV2 | ASQRGMNQETQY
12 | TRBV2 | ASSRQGKFTEAF
12 | TRBV19 | ASSDRQGAKAQH
12 | TRBV5-8 | ASSLSGFGEKLF
14 | TRBV4-1 | ASSQDPGGRFQPQH
16 | TRBV7-2 | ASSLLLLARGSNQPQH
10 | TRBV3-1/TRBV3-2 | ASSQGQGHLV
13 | TRBV7-9 | ASRSSGSSYNEQF
13 | TRBV5-6 | ASSPTSQQGNTIY
15 | TRBV7-3 | ASSPERLAGGYNEQF
10 | TRBV2 | ASRRENTEAF
13 | TRBV28 | ASSFSNRWDYEQY
11 | TRBV5-4 | ASSYPGLSEAF
13 | TRBV28 | ASSLIGRVNTEAF
12 | TRBV3-1/TRBV3-2 | ASSQAGGPETQY
9 | TRBV13 | ASSFLETQY
15 | TRBV28 | ASNPGLRIKSNQPQH
13 | TRBV19 | ASSIVRVLRTEAF
12 | TRBV2 | ASSDGTVGQPQH
12 | TRBV18 | ASSRQTSADTQY
14 | TRBV18 | ASSLTLTGVDYGYT
14 | TRBV7-2 | ASSLDPGVMNEKLF
12 | TRBV5-4 | ASSLVDRVGGYT
10 | TRBV6-5 | ASSNMNTEAF
13 | TRBV7-8 | ASSSLAGGPNEQF
12 | TRBV4-1 | ASSQDSDYYGYT
15 | TRBV3-1/TRBV3-2 | ASSQDWGDSGANVLT
13 | TRBV15 | ATGGLAGDGGELF
9 | TRBV20-1 | SARWQFEQY
12 | TRBV6-5 | ASSRQGTNTEAF
14 | TRBV10-3 | AISTGQGGSGNTIY
11 | TRBV11-2 | ASSLAGGGTIY
13 | TRBV7-2 | ASSLNPGGGTEAF
12 | TRBV3-1/TRBV3-2 | ASREAAQGGELF
12 | TRBV19 | ASRETGEHYGYT
13 | TRBV5-1 | ASSGQGQSNEKLF
13 | TRBV11-2 | ASSRDRASTDTQY
11 | TRBV13 | ASSSGRGDEQY
14 | TRBV5-1 | ASSLVPGGSNQPQH